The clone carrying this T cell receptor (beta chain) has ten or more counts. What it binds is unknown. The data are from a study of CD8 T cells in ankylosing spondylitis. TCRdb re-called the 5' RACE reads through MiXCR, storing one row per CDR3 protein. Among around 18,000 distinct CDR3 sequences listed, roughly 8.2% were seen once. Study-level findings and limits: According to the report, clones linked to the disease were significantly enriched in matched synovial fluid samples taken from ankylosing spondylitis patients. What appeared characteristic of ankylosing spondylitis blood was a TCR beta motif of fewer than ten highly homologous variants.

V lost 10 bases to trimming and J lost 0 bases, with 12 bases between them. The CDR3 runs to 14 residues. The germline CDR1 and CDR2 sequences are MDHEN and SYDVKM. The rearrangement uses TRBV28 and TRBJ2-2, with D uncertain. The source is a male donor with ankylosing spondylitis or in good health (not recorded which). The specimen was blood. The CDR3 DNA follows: TGTGCCACCCTCTTGGGTACGAACACCGGGGAGCTGTTTTTT. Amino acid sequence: CATLLGTNTGELFF. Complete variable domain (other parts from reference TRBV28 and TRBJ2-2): DVKVTQSSRYLVKRTGEKVFLECVQDMDHENMFWYRQDPGLGLRLIYFSYDVKMKEKGDIPEGYSVSREKKERFSLILESASTNQTSMYLCATLLGTNTGELFFGEGSRLTVL.